This T cell receptor (beta chain) was captured by sequencing in a study of CD8 T cells in ankylosing spondylitis. The study, taken as a whole, reports: Clones tied to disease were said to be significantly enriched in matched ankylosing spondylitis synovial fluid. Seemingly distinctive of ankylosing spondylitis blood was a TCR beta motif formed by eight highly homologous variants.

The CDR3 runs to 12 residues. Trimming took off 2 bases at V and 5 bases at J, with 4 bases between the two ends. Germline V lookup: CDR1 MNHNY, CDR2 SVGAGI (reference sequence). One entry per CDR3 protein results from TCRdb running MiXCR on the 5' RACE reads. Among just under 550,000 distinct CDR3 sequences listed, roughly 13% were seen once. Details on this clonotype: Its antigen is undetermined.

The sequence derives from a male donor with ankylosing spondylitis. This chain uses TRBV6-6 with TRBJ1-5; no reliable D call. Sequenced material: blood, either unsorted or a sorted T cell fraction (not recorded which). CDR3 amino acids: CASSYQDQPQHF. In DNA, the CDR3 is TGTGCCAGCAGTTACCAGGATCAGCCCCAGCATTTT.